Presented here are 6 T cell receptor beta chains from one specimen sequenced in a study of shared clonotypes between healthy human individuals. Profiled with immunoSEQ multiplex PCR; TCRdb holds only in-frame clones, not every one. The sample has around 990,000 clones, roughly 77% seen once. The sample consisted of memory CD4+ T cells from PBMCs. Specified subset: CD45RA-negative fraction. Every receptor here comes from a man aged 18-30 years in good health. Some clones in this sample may be carry-over from other donors' samples.

This clone was detected only once. V usage is TRBV14 and J usage is TRBJ2-1; D is possibly TRBD2 (6 bases). The germline V gene has CDR1 SGHDN and CDR2 FVKESK. There are 15 residues in the CDR3. Trimming shortened V by 2 bases and J by 4 bases, and 12 bases separated the two germline ends. The CDR3 bases are TGTGCCAGCAGCCAACGCCTAGCGAGTTACAATGAGCAGTTCTTC. It yields the protein CASSQRLASYNEQFF.

J is TRBJ1-1 and V is TRBV7-3; 9 bases agree with TRBD1. V was pared by 5 bases and J by 3 bases, with 4 bases of the junction left unmatched. Germline CDR1 SGHTA, CDR2 FQGTGA. This CDR3 region has 14 residues. The CDR3 spells CASSVQGADTEAFF. The DNA for the CDR3 is TGTGCCAGCAGCGTACAGGGGGCAGACACTGAAGCTTTCTTT.

The gene calls are TRBV9 and TRBJ1-1, with 8 bases matching TRBD1. This CDR3 contains 15 residues. J was trimmed by 4 bases and V by 3 bases; bases with no gene match: 8. From germline, CDR1 is SGDLS and CDR2 YYNGEE. CDR3: CASSGTGSGSTEAFF. DNA for the CDR3: TGTGCCAGCAGCGGGACAGGGTCTGGTAGCACTGAAGCTTTCTTT. Drawing the rest from reference TRBV9 and TRBJ1-1, the complete variable domain is DSGVTQTPKHLITATGQRVTLRCSPRSGDLSVYWYQQSLDQGLQFLIQYYNGEERAKGNILERFSAQQFPDLHSELNLSSLELGDSALYFCASSGTGSGSTEAFFGQGTRLTVV.

The chain combines TRBV7-2 with TRBJ1-5; D ambiguous. V lost 2 bases and J lost 5, with 7 bases in between. The CDR3 sequence is 13 residues long. Germline lookup yields CDR1 SGHTA and CDR2 FQGNSA. The CDR3 sequence: CASSLTWDQPQHF. In DNA form, the CDR3 reads TGTGCCAGCAGCTTAACATGGGATCAGCCCCAGCATTTT.

This clone was counted between two and nine times. Other DNA sequences in the same sample also yield this CDR3. The chain combines TRBV11-2 with TRBJ2-7; TRBD1 aligns across 10 bases. From germline, CDR1 is SGHAT and CDR2 FQNNGV. The CDR3 consists of 14 residues. V lost 4 bases and J lost 0; bases outside the gene matches: 0. CDR3: CASSWDRGSYEQYF. CDR3 DNA sequence: TGTGCCAGCAGCTGGGACAGGGGCTCCTACGAGCAGTACTTC.

V is TRBV2 and J is TRBJ2-2, with TRBD1 identical over 8 bases. The CDR3 is 14 residues long. The germline gives CDR1 SNHLY, CDR2 FYNNEI. V was pared by 11 bases and J by 0 bases, with 5 bases of the junction left unmatched. In DNA form, the CDR3 reads TGTGCCTCCGACAGGGGCCCGAACACCGGGGAGCTGTTTTTT. Protein product: CASDRGPNTGELFF.